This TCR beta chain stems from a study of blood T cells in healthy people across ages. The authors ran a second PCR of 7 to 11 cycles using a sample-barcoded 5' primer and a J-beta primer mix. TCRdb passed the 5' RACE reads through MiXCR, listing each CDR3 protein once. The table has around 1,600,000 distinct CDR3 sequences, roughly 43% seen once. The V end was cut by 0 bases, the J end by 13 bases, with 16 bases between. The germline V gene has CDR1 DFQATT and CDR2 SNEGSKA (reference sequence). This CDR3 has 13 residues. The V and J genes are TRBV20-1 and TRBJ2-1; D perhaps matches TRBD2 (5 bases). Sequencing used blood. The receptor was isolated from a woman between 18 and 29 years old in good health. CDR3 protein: CSARDSSGETQFF. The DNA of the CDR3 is TGCAGTGCTAGAGATTCCAGTGGGGAGACCCAGTTCTTC.